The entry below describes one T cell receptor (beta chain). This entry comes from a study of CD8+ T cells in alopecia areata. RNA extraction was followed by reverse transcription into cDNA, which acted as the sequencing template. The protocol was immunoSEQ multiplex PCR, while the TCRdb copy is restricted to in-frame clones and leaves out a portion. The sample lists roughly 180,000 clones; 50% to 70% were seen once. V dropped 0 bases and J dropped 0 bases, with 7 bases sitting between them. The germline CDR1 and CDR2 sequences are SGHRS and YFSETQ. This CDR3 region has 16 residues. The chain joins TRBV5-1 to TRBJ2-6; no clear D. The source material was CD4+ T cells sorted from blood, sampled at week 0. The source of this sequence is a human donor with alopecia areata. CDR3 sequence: CASSLAPASGANVLTF. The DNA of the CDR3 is TGCGCCAGCAGCTTGGCCCCAGCCTCTGGGGCCAACGTCCTGACTTTC.